The 14 T cell receptor beta chains below all came from one sample that was sequenced in a study of control samples from healthy donors and cancer patients. Clones were sequenced by immunoSEQ multiplex PCR, and TCRdb holds only the in-frame ones, with some missing. The sample contains some 120,000 clones, more than 80% of which appear only once. The sample was PBMCs. These receptors came from a woman between 45 and 60 years old with colorectal cancer.

Notes on this clone: Other nucleotide sequences from this sample produce the same CDR3. The CDR3 DNA is TGTGCCAGCAGCGTAGGACGCTATGGCTACACCTTC. Translating gives CASSVGRYGYTF. The rearrangement joins TRBV9 to TRBJ1-2, with D uncertain. Germline V CDR1 and CDR2: SGDLS, YYNGEE. This CDR3 is 12 amino acids long. V gave up 0 bases and J gave up 4 bases, with 4 bases separating them.

This chain links TRBV5-6 with TRBJ1-4; 8 bases agree with TRBD1. In germline, CDR1 is SGHDT, CDR2 YYEEEE. V lost 1 base to trimming and J lost 4 bases; unmatched junction nucleotides: 0. The CDR3 length is 14 residues. The CDR3 nucleotides are TGTGCCAGCAGCTTGACAGGGGGTAATGAAAAACTGTTTTTT. As protein: CASSLTGGNEKLFF.

This clone is a singleton in its sample. CDR3 nucleotides: TGTGCCAGCAGTTCTGCAGGGCTTTTTCTCGATGGCTACACCTTC. Residues: CASSSAGLFLDGYTF. The chain is built from TRBV27 and TRBJ1-2, with D maybe TRBD1 (5 bases). V dropped 4 bases and J dropped 6 bases, with 18 bases sitting between them. In germline, CDR1 is MNHEY, CDR2 SMNVEV (reference sequence). The CDR3 runs 15 residues.

This chain joins TRBV6-1 and TRBJ2-7, with D perhaps TRBD1 (5 bases). Germline V gives CDR1 MNHNS, CDR2 SASEGT. The V end lost 2 bases, the J end lost 6 bases, and 17 bases lay between the germline ends. This CDR3 spans 15 amino acids. CDR3 coding DNA: TGTGCCAGCAGTGAAAACCACGACAGAATTGGCGAGCAGTACTTC. Translated, it gives CASSENHDRIGEQYF.

The chain has TRBV10-3 and TRBJ1-1; 8 bases match TRBD1. CDR3 size: 13 residues. The germline CDR1 and CDR2 sequences are ENHRY and SYGVKD. The trim removed 7 bases at V and 1 base at J, leaving 2 bases unmatched. CDR3 sequence: CAIMGTGNTEAFF. Written as DNA, the CDR3 is TGTGCCATCATGGGGACAGGGAACACTGAAGCTTTCTTT.

This chain joins TRBV5-1 and TRBJ1-4, with TRBD1 as a possible D gene (6 bases). The CDR3 contains 17 residues. Germline V gene lookup returns CDR1 SGHRS and CDR2 YFSETQ. V was shortened by 0 bases and J by 7 bases, with 19 bases between the two germline ends. The CDR3 coding sequence is TGCGCCAGCAGCTTGGTGGGGGCGGACAGCCGAGGTGAAAAACTGTTTTTT. Its translation is CASSLVGADSRGEKLFF.

Only one count was recorded for this clone. This chain uses TRBV5-4 with TRBJ2-1; 8 nucleotides agree with TRBD2. CDR3 length equals 16 residues. The V and J ends lost 4 bases and 2 bases, in that order; junction bases with no gene match: 8. Germline V gene sequence: CDR1 SGHNT, CDR2 YYREEE (reference sequence). CDR3 in DNA: TGTGCCAGCAGCGAAGGAGCGGGAGCCACCTACAATGAGCAGTTCTTC. Protein: CASSEGAGATYNEQFF.

A word on this clone: Other DNA sequences from this sample encode an identical CDR3 as well. The chain employs TRBV19 and TRBJ1-5, with D possibly being TRBD1 (5 bases). This CDR3 comprises 14 residues. Germline V gives CDR1 LNHDA, CDR2 SQIVND (reference sequence). The V end was cut by 9 bases, the J end by 7 bases, with 19 bases between. DNA of the CDR3: TGTGCCAGCAGTCAGGGTAGTGAGGGGCAGCCCCAGCATTTT. Translation gives CASSQGSEGQPQHF.

V and J are TRBV5-1 and TRBJ2-1, with a weak D call TRBD2 (6 bases). Trimming stripped 4 bases from V and 4 bases from J, with 18 bases between. There are 16 residues in the CDR3. Germline lookup yields CDR1 SGHRS and CDR2 YFSETQ. The CDR3 sequence is CASSVVKLGRYNEQFF. The CDR3 DNA sequence: TGCGCCAGCAGCGTAGTAAAGTTAGGGAGGTACAATGAGCAGTTCTTC.

This clone has only one observation. The V call is TRBV28, the J call TRBJ2-2; D is perhaps TRBD2 (5 bases). Germline V gene data show CDR1 as MDHEN and CDR2 as SYDVKM. Trimming pared 6 bases from V and 5 bases from J, leaving 19 bases between. This CDR3 comprises 16 residues. CDR3 residues: CASSGSALEETGELFF. The DNA of the CDR3 is TGTGCCAGCAGCGGGTCGGCACTAGAAGAAACCGGGGAGCTGTTTTTT. Full variable domain (rest looked up from reference TRBV28 and TRBJ2-2): DVKVTQSSRYLVKRTGEKVFLECVQDMDHENMFWYRQDPGLGLRLIYFSYDVKMKEKGDIPEGYSVSREKKERFSLILESASTNQTSMYLCASSGSALEETGELFFGEGSRLTVL.

The chain employs TRBV5-4 and TRBJ2-5; weak D call: TRBD2 (5 bases). V shed 0 bases and J shed 5 bases, with 8 bases lying between them. The CDR3 covers 13 residues. Germline V lookup: CDR1 SGHNT, CDR2 YYREEE (reference sequence). CDR3 residues: CASSLASLETQYF. CDR3 nucleotide sequence: TGTGCCAGCAGCTTGGCTAGCTTGGAGACCCAGTACTTC.

This chain joins TRBV30 and TRBJ2-1; the match to TRBD2 covers 15 bases. V was clipped by 5 bases and J by 6 bases; unmatched bases: 2. This CDR3 is built from 14 residues. Germline V gene data show CDR1 as GTSNPN and CDR2 as SVGIG (reference sequence). CDR3 in DNA: TGTGCCTGGGGACTAGCGGGGGGGATCAATGAGCAGTTCTTC. Protein product: CAWGLAGGINEQFF.

This rearrangement joins TRBV11-2 to TRBJ2-1, with D possibly TRBD1 on 6 matching bases. V was cut by 7 bases and J by 0 bases, with 10 bases left in between. Germline V gene lookup returns CDR1 SGHAT and CDR2 FQNNGV. The length of the CDR3 is 14 residues. CDR3 loop: CASTTDSSYNEQFF. In DNA, the CDR3 is TGTGCCAGCACCACGGACAGCTCCTACAATGAGCAGTTCTTC.

The gene calls are TRBV19 and TRBJ1-1; D unclear. This CDR3 has 15 residues. Germline V CDR1 and CDR2: LNHDA, SQIVND (reference sequence). Trimming stripped 3 bases from V and 9 bases from J, with 20 bases between. The CDR3 loop is CASSISRSSTMQAFF. The CDR3 DNA follows: TGTGCCAGTAGTATCAGCAGGTCCAGTACTATGCAAGCTTTCTTT.